This T cell receptor beta chain was observed in a study of T cells expressing NK-cell markers. One entry per CDR3 protein, without DNA, is what TCRdb gives after re-calling the 5' RACE reads. The data include about 260,000 distinct CDR3 sequences; the top ten clones carry 0.3% to 0.45%. In regard to this clonotype: Its antigen is not known.

The length of the CDR3 is 12 residues. Germline V gene lookup returns CDR1 SNHLY and CDR2 FYNNEI. Points from the study as a whole: Topping the CD3+CD56-NKG2C+ fraction as well were these clonotypes, in a few donors.

The TCR was taken from a man in his late teens or twenties in good health. This rearrangement joins TRBV2 to TRBJ2-7; TCRdb's assignment of TRBD1 cannot be checked, as there is no DNA. Sequenced: blood T cells: a sorted CD56 or NKG2C T cell subset, CD4+ or CD8+ T cells, or bulk PBMC T cells (not recorded which). CDR3 sequence: CASRGVGYEQYF.